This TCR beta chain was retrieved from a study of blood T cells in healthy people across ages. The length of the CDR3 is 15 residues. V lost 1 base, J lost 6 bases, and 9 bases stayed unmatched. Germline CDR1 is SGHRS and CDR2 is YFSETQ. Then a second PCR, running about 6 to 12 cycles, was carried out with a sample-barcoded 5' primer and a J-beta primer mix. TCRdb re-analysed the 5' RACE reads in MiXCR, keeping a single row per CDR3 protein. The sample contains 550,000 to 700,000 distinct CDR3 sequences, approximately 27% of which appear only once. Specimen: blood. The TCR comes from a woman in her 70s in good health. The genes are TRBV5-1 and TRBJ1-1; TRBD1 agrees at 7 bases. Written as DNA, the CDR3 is TGCGCCAGCAGCTTGCGAGCAGGGGGGGATGCTGAAGCTTTCTTT. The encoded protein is CASSLRAGGDAEAFF.